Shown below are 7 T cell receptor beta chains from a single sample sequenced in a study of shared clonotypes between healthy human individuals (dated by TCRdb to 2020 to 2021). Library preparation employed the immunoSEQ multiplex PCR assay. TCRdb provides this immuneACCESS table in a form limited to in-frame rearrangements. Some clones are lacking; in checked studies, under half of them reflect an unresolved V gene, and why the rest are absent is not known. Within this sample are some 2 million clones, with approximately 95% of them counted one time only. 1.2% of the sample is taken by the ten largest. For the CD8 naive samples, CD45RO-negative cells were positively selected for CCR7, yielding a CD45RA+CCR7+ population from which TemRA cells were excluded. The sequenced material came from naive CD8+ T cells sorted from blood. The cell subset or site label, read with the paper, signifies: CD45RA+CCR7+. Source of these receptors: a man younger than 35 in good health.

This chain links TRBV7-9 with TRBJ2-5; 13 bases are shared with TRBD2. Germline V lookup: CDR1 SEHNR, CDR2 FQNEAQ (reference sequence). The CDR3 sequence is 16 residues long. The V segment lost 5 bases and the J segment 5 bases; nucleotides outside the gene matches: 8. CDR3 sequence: CASSLPGLAGYETQYF. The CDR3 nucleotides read TGTGCCAGCAGCCTCCCGGGACTAGCGGGGTACGAGACCCAGTACTTC.

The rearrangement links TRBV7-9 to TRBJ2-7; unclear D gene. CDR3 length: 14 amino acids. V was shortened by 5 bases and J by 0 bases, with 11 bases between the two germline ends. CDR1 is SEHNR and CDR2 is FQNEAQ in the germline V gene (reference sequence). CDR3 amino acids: CASSPDLYSYEQYF. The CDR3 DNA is TGTGCCAGCAGCCCCGACCTGTACTCCTACGAGCAGTACTTC. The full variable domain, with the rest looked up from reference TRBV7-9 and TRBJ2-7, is DTGVSQNPRHKITKRGQNVTFRCDPISEHNRLYWYRQTLGQGPEFLTYFQNEAQLEKSRLLSDRFSAERPKGSFSTLEIQRTEQGDSAMYLCASSPDLYSYEQYFGPGTRLTVT.

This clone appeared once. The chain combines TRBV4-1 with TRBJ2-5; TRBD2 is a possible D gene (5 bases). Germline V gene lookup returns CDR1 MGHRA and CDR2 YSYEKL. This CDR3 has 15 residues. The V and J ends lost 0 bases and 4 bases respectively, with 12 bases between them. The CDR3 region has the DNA TGCGCCAGCAGCCAAGATCCCGGGATTCCAGAGACCCAGTACTTC. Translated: CASSQDPGIPETQYF.

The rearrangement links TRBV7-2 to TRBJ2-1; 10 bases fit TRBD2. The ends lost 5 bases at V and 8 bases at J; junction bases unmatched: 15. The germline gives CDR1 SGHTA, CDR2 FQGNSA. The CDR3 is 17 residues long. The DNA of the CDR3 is TGTGCCAGCAGCCCCGTAGGACGGGGACTAGCGAACGATGAGCAGTTCTTC. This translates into CASSPVGRGLANDEQFF.

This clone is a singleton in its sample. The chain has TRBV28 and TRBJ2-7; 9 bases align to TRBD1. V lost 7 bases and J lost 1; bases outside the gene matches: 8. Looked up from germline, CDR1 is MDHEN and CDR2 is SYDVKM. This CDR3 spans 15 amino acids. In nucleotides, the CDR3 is TGTGCCAGCACCCTAACCGGGACAGGGTCCTACGAGCAGTACTTC. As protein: CASTLTGTGSYEQYF.

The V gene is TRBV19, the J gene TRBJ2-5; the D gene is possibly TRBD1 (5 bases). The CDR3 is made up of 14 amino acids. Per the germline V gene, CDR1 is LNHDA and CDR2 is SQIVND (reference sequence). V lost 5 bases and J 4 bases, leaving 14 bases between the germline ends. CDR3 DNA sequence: TGTGCCAGTAGTCGACAGTTAGGTGTAGAGACCCAGTACTTC. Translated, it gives CASSRQLGVETQYF.

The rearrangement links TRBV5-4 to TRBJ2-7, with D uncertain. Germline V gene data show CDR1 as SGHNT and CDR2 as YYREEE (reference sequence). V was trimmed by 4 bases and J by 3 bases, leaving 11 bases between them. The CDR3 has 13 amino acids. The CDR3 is CASSREGRYEQYF. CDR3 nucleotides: TGTGCCAGCAGCAGGGAAGGACGCTACGAGCAGTACTTC.